This paragraph covers one T cell receptor beta chain sequence. What it recognizes is unknown. The CDR3 has 13 residues. This sample is drawn from a study of T cell responses to AZD1222 COVID-19 vaccine. Study-level results: Regions left unmutated in variants are reportedly the target of nearly half of spike-specific TCRs. Vaccine-related CD4 TCRs covered spike, predominating at 160-218 and 743-854. Clonal diversity may have been underestimated, and the donors were mostly white British, with more females than males. After two AZD1222 doses, spike-specific TCR breadth and depth rose versus day 0.

Using immunoSEQ multiplex PCR, the repertoire was profiled, and TCRdb retains in-frame clones only, with some absent. The repertoire has about 170,000 clones, around 90% of them found once; the top ten carry over 1%. The chain has TRBV12-2 and TRBJ2-7; TRBD1 reflects the table's D call only, with no check against the DNA. TRBV12-2 is a pseudogene. This clonotype originated in an adult who received the AZD1222 COVID-19 vaccine. This sample comprised peripheral blood, obtained 28 days after the second AZD1222 dose. The CDR3 nucleotides are TGTGCAAGTAGGTTAGGGCCGTCCTACGAGCAGTACTTC. It specifies CASRLGPSYEQYF.